This is a list of T cell receptor beta chains from one sample in a study of blood T cells in healthy people across ages. Using its own MiXCR run on the 5' RACE reads, TCRdb lists one record per CDR3 protein. Of about 1.8 million distinct CDR3 sequences listed, roughly 49% are singletons. The sequencing input was blood. The receptors originated from a woman aged 40-49 years in good health. Both conserved end residues are part of each CDR3. The order of the fields is D gene, V gene, clone size, J gene, CDR3 DNA, CDR3 protein. D genes are given only for firm matches. For some rows the clone size is stated as once, few or many, or as a class when expanded; others skip it.

d_call: NA
v_call: TRBV5-1
clone_size: NA
j_call: TRBJ1-2
cdr3_nt: TGCGCCAGCAGGGAACTAGGAGACAACTATGGCTACACCTTC
cdr3_aa: CASRELGDNYGYTF

d_call: NA
v_call: TRBV7-2
clone_size: NA
j_call: TRBJ2-2
cdr3_nt: TGTGCCAGCAGCTTAGCGGGGAGGAACACCGGGGAGCTGTTTTTT
cdr3_aa: CASSLAGRNTGELFF

d_call: TRBD1
v_call: TRBV10-3
clone_size: NA
j_call: TRBJ2-1
cdr3_nt: TGTGCCACGGAAGGGACAGGCGAAAACAATGAGCAGTTCTTC
cdr3_aa: CATEGTGENNEQFF

d_call: TRBD2
v_call: TRBV4-3
clone_size: many
j_call: TRBJ2-1
cdr3_nt: TGCGCCAGCAGCCAAGATGCTAGCGGGGGCGACAAGCAGTTCTTC
cdr3_aa: CASSQDASGGDKQFF

d_call: NA
v_call: TRBV10-2
clone_size: NA
j_call: TRBJ2-5
cdr3_nt: TGCGCCAGCAGCGGGGACCGGATTTGGGAGCAGTACTTC
cdr3_aa: CASSGDRIWEQYF

d_call: TRBD1
v_call: TRBV28
clone_size: NA
j_call: TRBJ2-1
cdr3_nt: TGTGCCAGCAACCGGGACAGAGTCCTATTCAGCAATGATCAGTTCTTC
cdr3_aa: CASNRDRVLFSNDQFF

d_call: NA
v_call: TRBV6-2/TRBV6-3
clone_size: NA
j_call: TRBJ2-5
cdr3_nt: TGTGCCAGCAGCCCATCAACTACGGGGACCCAGTACTTC
cdr3_aa: CASSPSTTGTQYF

d_call: TRBD2
v_call: TRBV4-3
clone_size: few
j_call: TRBJ2-1
cdr3_nt: TGCGCCAGCAGCCAAGACGAGGGAGGGACCTACAATGAGCAGTTCTTC
cdr3_aa: CASSQDEGGTYNEQFF

d_call: NA
v_call: TRBV20-1
clone_size: NA
j_call: TRBJ1-1
cdr3_nt: TGCAGTGCTATCGGTCGATCTGAAGCTTTCTTT
cdr3_aa: CSAIGRSEAFF

d_call: NA
v_call: TRBV12-3/TRBV12-4
clone_size: NA
j_call: TRBJ2-5
cdr3_nt: TGTGCCAGCAGTTTTAGTGGGGACCGGAGGGAGCAGTACTTC
cdr3_aa: CASSFSGDRREQYF

d_call: NA
v_call: TRBV7-2
clone_size: NA
j_call: TRBJ2-3
cdr3_nt: TGTGCCAGCAGCAGGGCGCGAACATCAGATACGCAGTATTTT
cdr3_aa: CASSRARTSDTQYF

d_call: NA
v_call: TRBV6-5
clone_size: NA
j_call: TRBJ1-3
cdr3_nt: TGTGCCAGCAGTTACTCGAACGCGAGGGCAGGGGGAAACACCATATATTTT
cdr3_aa: CASSYSNARAGGNTIYF

d_call: NA
v_call: TRBV14
clone_size: few
j_call: TRBJ1-1
cdr3_nt: TGTGCCAGCAGTCCGACATACACTGAAGCTTTCTTT
cdr3_aa: CASSPTYTEAFF

d_call: NA
v_call: TRBV12-3/TRBV12-4
clone_size: NA
j_call: TRBJ2-7
cdr3_nt: TGTGCCAGCAGACGGACACCCGGCTACGAGCAGTACTTC
cdr3_aa: CASRRTPGYEQYF

d_call: TRBD2
v_call: TRBV7-2
clone_size: NA
j_call: TRBJ2-3
cdr3_nt: TGTGCCAGCAGCTTCAGCGGGGGGCGGAGCACAGATACGCAGTATTTT
cdr3_aa: CASSFSGGRSTDTQYF

d_call: NA
v_call: TRBV6-2/TRBV6-3
clone_size: NA
j_call: TRBJ2-3
cdr3_nt: TGTGCCAGCAGTTCGAGTAGCAATTGGATGGATACGCAGTATTTT
cdr3_aa: CASSSSSNWMDTQYF

d_call: TRBD2
v_call: TRBV11-1
clone_size: NA
j_call: TRBJ2-1
cdr3_nt: TGTGCCAGCAGCAAAAAGCGGGGGGGCTCCAATGAGCAGTTCTTC
cdr3_aa: CASSKKRGGSNEQFF

d_call: NA
v_call: TRBV7-8
clone_size: NA
j_call: TRBJ2-4
cdr3_nt: TGTGCCAGCAGCCCGGATTTTGCCCCTAAGAACATTCAGTACTTC
cdr3_aa: CASSPDFAPKNIQYF

d_call: TRBD1
v_call: TRBV6-6
clone_size: NA
j_call: TRBJ1-1
cdr3_nt: TGTGCCAGCAGTCCCAGGGGGTTGAGCACTGAAGCTTTCTTT
cdr3_aa: CASSPRGLSTEAFF

d_call: NA
v_call: TRBV7-2
clone_size: few
j_call: TRBJ2-1
cdr3_nt: TGTGCCAGCAGACTCGGGGCTTCTACCTACAATGAGCAGTTCTTC
cdr3_aa: CASRLGASTYNEQFF

d_call: NA
v_call: TRBV12-3/TRBV12-4
clone_size: NA
j_call: TRBJ1-6
cdr3_nt: TGTGCCAGCCCTTCTGGGAGCGATAATTCACCCCTCCACTTT
cdr3_aa: CASPSGSDNSPLHF

d_call: NA
v_call: TRBV4-1
clone_size: NA
j_call: TRBJ1-4
cdr3_nt: TGCGCCAGCAGCCAAGAAGACAGGAATGAAAAACTGTTTTTT
cdr3_aa: CASSQEDRNEKLFF

d_call: NA
v_call: TRBV20-1
clone_size: many
j_call: TRBJ2-4
cdr3_nt: TGCAGTGCTAGAGTAGGGGACATTCAGTACTTC
cdr3_aa: CSARVGDIQYF

d_call: NA
v_call: TRBV20-1
clone_size: few
j_call: TRBJ2-3
cdr3_nt: TGCAGTGCTACGCTCAACACAGATACGCAGTATTTT
cdr3_aa: CSATLNTDTQYF

d_call: NA
v_call: TRBV29-1
clone_size: NA
j_call: TRBJ2-1
cdr3_nt: TGCAGCGCCGACAGGAACAATGAGCAGTTCTTC
cdr3_aa: CSADRNNEQFF

d_call: TRBD2
v_call: TRBV7-3
clone_size: NA
j_call: TRBJ2-3
cdr3_nt: TGTGCCAGCAGCTCCCTTAGCGGGCTCACAGATACGCAGTATTTT
cdr3_aa: CASSSLSGLTDTQYF

d_call: TRBD1
v_call: TRBV28
clone_size: NA
j_call: TRBJ1-6
cdr3_nt: TGTGCCAGCAGTTTCTACAGGGGTTTGGATTCACCCCTCCACTTT
cdr3_aa: CASSFYRGLDSPLHF

d_call: NA
v_call: TRBV7-8
clone_size: NA
j_call: TRBJ2-5
cdr3_nt: TGTGCCAGCAGCTTAGCGTGGGGGACCCAAGAGACCCAGTACTTC
cdr3_aa: CASSLAWGTQETQYF

d_call: NA
v_call: TRBV7-6
clone_size: NA
j_call: TRBJ2-5
cdr3_nt: TGTGCCAGCAGCTTAACCTGGGGCGGGAACCAAGAGACCCAGTACTTC
cdr3_aa: CASSLTWGGNQETQYF

d_call: NA
v_call: TRBV5-5
clone_size: NA
j_call: TRBJ1-2
cdr3_nt: TGTGCCAGCAGACACACAGTTAACTATGGCTACACCTTC
cdr3_aa: CASRHTVNYGYTF

d_call: TRBD2
v_call: TRBV5-1
clone_size: NA
j_call: TRBJ2-7
cdr3_nt: TGCGCCAGCAGCTTGTTCGGGACTAGCGGGGGCCCCAGCTCCTACGAGCAGTACTTC
cdr3_aa: CASSLFGTSGGPSSYEQYF

d_call: NA
v_call: TRBV7-8
clone_size: NA
j_call: TRBJ1-5
cdr3_nt: TGTGCCAGCAGCTCCCCGGGAGGGTTCAATCAGCCCCAGCATTTT
cdr3_aa: CASSSPGGFNQPQHF

d_call: NA
v_call: TRBV9
clone_size: NA
j_call: TRBJ2-3
cdr3_nt: TGTGCCAGCAGCGCAGGGGACTACACAGATACGCAGTATTTT
cdr3_aa: CASSAGDYTDTQYF

d_call: NA
v_call: TRBV4-3
clone_size: many
j_call: TRBJ2-7
cdr3_nt: TGCGCCAGCAGCCAAGATTCAAACTACGAGCAGTACTTC
cdr3_aa: CASSQDSNYEQYF

d_call: TRBD2
v_call: TRBV3-1
clone_size: NA
j_call: TRBJ2-7
cdr3_nt: TGTGCCAGCAGCCAAAAAGGGAGGGGTGCTTCGAGCTCCTACGAGCAGTACTTC
cdr3_aa: CASSQKGRGASSSYEQYF

d_call: NA
v_call: TRBV6-5
clone_size: NA
j_call: TRBJ2-7
cdr3_nt: TGTGCCAGCAGTCGTCCACAGGGAACGCCGTACTTC
cdr3_aa: CASSRPQGTPYF

d_call: NA
v_call: TRBV6-2/TRBV6-3
clone_size: few
j_call: TRBJ2-3
cdr3_nt: TGTGCCAGCGGCATTGGGGCTAGCACAGATACGCAGTATTTT
cdr3_aa: CASGIGASTDTQYF

d_call: NA
v_call: TRBV15
clone_size: NA
j_call: TRBJ1-5
cdr3_nt: TGTGCCACCAGATCTGACAGACCCAATCAGCCCCAGCATTTT
cdr3_aa: CATRSDRPNQPQHF

d_call: TRBD2
v_call: TRBV7-2
clone_size: NA
j_call: TRBJ2-1
cdr3_nt: TGTGCCAGCAGCTGGCGGGGGGGGCCCGACAATGAGCAGTTCTTC
cdr3_aa: CASSWRGGPDNEQFF

d_call: TRBD2
v_call: TRBV20-1
clone_size: NA
j_call: TRBJ2-3
cdr3_nt: TGCAGTGCTACAGTAAGCGGGGGAGCCTTTGATACGCAGTATTTT
cdr3_aa: CSATVSGGAFDTQYF

d_call: NA
v_call: TRBV7-2
clone_size: few
j_call: TRBJ2-5
cdr3_nt: TGTGCCAGCAGCCACCGAAGGATAGGTCGACAAGAGACCCAGTACTTC
cdr3_aa: CASSHRRIGRQETQYF

d_call: NA
v_call: TRBV7-2
clone_size: NA
j_call: TRBJ2-3
cdr3_nt: TGTGCCAGCAGCTCCCGGGCGGTTACGGGGGATACGCAGTATTTT
cdr3_aa: CASSSRAVTGDTQYF

d_call: NA
v_call: TRBV6-1
clone_size: few
j_call: TRBJ2-7
cdr3_nt: TGTGCCAGCAGTGCGAGCCAACCCTACGAGCAGTACTTC
cdr3_aa: CASSASQPYEQYF

d_call: NA
v_call: TRBV4-1
clone_size: NA
j_call: TRBJ1-6
cdr3_nt: TGCGCCAGCAGCCAAGATTGGGGGGCCGTATCATCCCTCCACTTT
cdr3_aa: CASSQDWGAVSSLHF

d_call: NA
v_call: TRBV27
clone_size: few
j_call: TRBJ2-5
cdr3_nt: TGTGCCAGCAGTCCCCTCTCCGGGGGCCACCCTCTGGAGACCCAGTACTTC
cdr3_aa: CASSPLSGGHPLETQYF

d_call: TRBD1
v_call: TRBV7-2
clone_size: NA
j_call: TRBJ1-5
cdr3_nt: TGTGCCAGCAGCTTAGGTGGACAGGCCTTGGGCAATCAGCCCCAGCATTTT
cdr3_aa: CASSLGGQALGNQPQHF